One and the same sample provided the 25 T cell receptor beta chains below, sequenced in a study of control samples from healthy donors and cancer patients. The protocol was immunoSEQ multiplex PCR, while the TCRdb copy is restricted to in-frame clones and leaves out a portion. The table lists some 51,000 clones, roughly 86% of them singletons. The sequenced material came from blood. The receptor source for this set is a man aged 45-65 years in good health.

V and J are TRBV5-1 and TRBJ1-4; D is uncertain. CDR3 length: 15 amino acids. CDR1 is SGHRS and CDR2 is YFSETQ in the germline V gene. With 4 bases removed from V and 8 bases from J, the gap between germline ends came to 18 bases. The CDR3 loop reads CASSPLGSIGEKLFF. CDR3 nucleotides: TGCGCCAGCAGCCCCTTAGGATCGATCGGCGAAAAACTGTTTTTT.

The genes are TRBV4-2 and TRBJ1-5; no clear D. Per the germline V gene, CDR1 is LGHNA and CDR2 is YNFKEQ. The CDR3 totals 15 residues. Trimming took 0 bases from V and 0 from J, leaving 6 bases between them. The CDR3 coding sequence is TGTGCCAGCAGCCAAGATAGGGCTAGCAATCAGCCCCAGCATTTT. This codes for CASSQDRASNQPQHF.

As for this clone: Other nucleotide sequences in the sample specify the same CDR3. The CDR3 region is CASSIVDGNTEAFF. CDR3 sequence (DNA): TGTGCCAGTAGTATAGTGGACGGGAACACTGAAGCTTTCTTT. The gene calls are TRBV19 and TRBJ1-1; D call uncertain. V was clipped by 1 base and J by 1 base, with 7 bases between them. The CDR3 is 14 amino acids. Looked up from germline, CDR1 is LNHDA and CDR2 is SQIVND (reference sequence).

The rearrangement links TRBV4-1 to TRBJ2-7; D gene unclear. Germline CDR1 reads MGHRA; CDR2 reads YSYEKL. The CDR3 runs to 14 residues. The V end was cut by 2 bases, the J end by 3 bases, with 11 bases between. The CDR3 here is CASSQNLQIYEQYF. In DNA form, the CDR3 reads TGCGCCAGCAGCCAAAATCTACAGATCTACGAGCAGTACTTC.

The chain recombines TRBV5-1 with TRBJ2-4; D unresolved. The germline V and J ends were trimmed by 0 bases and 6 bases, with 7 bases remaining between them. Germline CDR1 SGHRS, CDR2 YFSETQ. This CDR3 region has 13 residues. CDR3 residues: CASSLVQGNIQYF. In nucleotides, the CDR3 is TGCGCCAGCAGCTTGGTTCAAGGAAACATTCAGTACTTC.

The chain employs TRBV3-1 (or the pseudogene TRBV3-2) and TRBJ1-1; 8 bases match TRBD1. Germline CDR1 is LGHDT and CDR2 is YNNKEL (reference sequence). Trimming cost V 6 bases and J 1 base; bases outside gene matches: 13. The CDR3 has 17 amino acids. This chain's CDR3 is CASSRTTGAPGNTEAFF. As DNA, the CDR3 is TGTGCCAGCAGTCGCACGACAGGGGCGCCCGGGAACACTGAAGCTTTCTTT.

The genes are TRBV6-6 and TRBJ1-3, with D unclear. Germline assignment: CDR1 MNHNY and CDR2 SVGAGI (reference sequence). V lost 2 bases, J lost 4 bases, and 3 bases lay in between. This CDR3 has 12 amino acids. CDR3 sequence reads: CASSYNGNTIYF. The CDR3 DNA sequence: TGTGCCAGCAGTTACAACGGAAACACCATATATTTT.

This clone was seen a single time. The chain carries TRBV5-8 and TRBJ1-5; D is undetermined. There are 12 residues in the CDR3. Looked up from germline, CDR1 is SGHTS and CDR2 is YDEGEE. V was pared by 2 bases and J by 6 bases, with 6 bases between. The CDR3 spells CASSFPGQPQHF. Written as DNA, the CDR3 is TGTGCCAGCAGCTTCCCGGGTCAGCCCCAGCATTTT.

This clone was recorded once. J is TRBJ1-6 and V is TRBV7-8; D not resolved. Trimming pared 1 base from V and 5 bases from J, leaving 9 bases between. The CDR3 spans 15 residues. Germline V gene sequence: CDR1 SGHVS, CDR2 FQNEAQ. CDR3 residues: CASSLVYSNNSPLHF. The CDR3 DNA reads TGTGCCAGCAGCTTAGTGTACAGTAATAATTCACCCCTCCACTTT.

This clone was observed a handful of times. V and J are TRBV9 and TRBJ1-5; D is uncertain. Germline assignment: CDR1 SGDLS and CDR2 YYNGEE. Trimming shortened V by 0 bases and J by 7 bases, and 8 bases separated the two germline ends. This CDR3 contains 13 residues. This CDR3 reads CASSVATGQPQHF. The CDR3 nucleotides read TGTGCCAGCAGCGTAGCTACGGGCCAGCCCCAGCATTTT.

V gene TRBV20-1 combines with J gene TRBJ2-7, with D hard to call. CDR3 length equals 13 residues. In germline, CDR1 is DFQATT, CDR2 SNEGSKA (reference sequence). Trimming left V 3 bases short and J 2 bases short, with 11 bases between. The CDR3 nucleotides are TGCAGTGCTAGTCGTCAGGTCGCCTACGAGCAGTACTTC. Protein: CSASRQVAYEQYF.

For this clone: Distinct nucleotide sequences in the sample also encode this CDR3. This chain uses TRBV18 with TRBJ2-7; D unresolved. The CDR3 sequence is 11 residues long. Germline CDR1 is KGHSH and CDR2 is LQKENI. The V end was cut by 3 bases, the J end by 4 bases, with 4 bases between. The CDR3 coding sequence is TGTGCCAGCTCACCGGAGTACGAGCAGTACTTC. Its protein is CASSPEYEQYF. Full variable domain (missing parts from reference TRBV18 and TRBJ2-7): NAGVMQNPRHLVRRRGQEARLRCSPMKGHSHVYWYRQLPEEGLKFMVYLQKENIIDESGMPKERFSAEFPKEGPSILRIQQVVRGDSAAYFCASSPEYEQYFGPGTRLTVT.

The V call is TRBV2, the J call TRBJ2-7; a weak D match, TRBD2 (7 bases). V lost 3 bases, J lost 2 bases, and 20 bases lay in between. This CDR3 region has 17 residues. The germline V gene encodes CDR1 SNHLY and CDR2 FYNNEI. CDR3 sequence reads: CASSDFGTGRVPYEQYF. Here the CDR3 DNA reads TGTGCCAGCAGTGACTTCGGAACAGGGAGGGTGCCCTACGAGCAGTACTTC.

This clone was recorded only once. This chain joins TRBV29-1 and TRBJ2-3, with TRBD2 matching 7 bases. CDR1 SQVTM and CDR2 ANQGSEA come from the germline V gene. The CDR3 consists of 14 residues. The ends lost 4 bases at V and 1 base at J; junction bases unmatched: 5. For the CDR3, the DNA is TGCAGCGTTGTAGCGGGCGGGCGCACAGATACGCAGTATTTT. It specifies CSVVAGGRTDTQYF.

This chain connects TRBV3-1 (or the pseudogene TRBV3-2) to TRBJ1-2; TRBD1 might be the D (5 bases). The germline V gene encodes CDR1 LGHDT and CDR2 YNNKEL (reference sequence). V was cut by 7 bases and J by 1 base, with 13 bases left in between. The CDR3 contains 14 residues. The CDR3 here is CASTARGYNYGYTF. The CDR3 DNA sequence: TGTGCCAGCACCGCCCGGGGCTATAACTATGGCTACACCTTC.

The rearrangement joins TRBV28 to TRBJ2-7; D remains unclear. The CDR3 contains 10 residues. Trimming pared 8 bases from V and 2 bases from J, leaving 4 bases between. Germline assignment: CDR1 MDHEN and CDR2 SYDVKM. The CDR3 coding sequence is TGTGCCAGCGGACCCTACGAGCAGTACTTC. Protein: CASGPYEQYF. The full variable domain, its missing parts supplied by reference TRBV28 and TRBJ2-7, is DVKVTQSSRYLVKRTGEKVFLECVQDMDHENMFWYRQDPGLGLRLIYFSYDVKMKEKGDIPEGYSVSREKKERFSLILESASTNQTSMYLCASGPYEQYFGPGTRLTVT.

V usage is TRBV11-3 and J usage is TRBJ1-1; D is unresolved. CDR3 size: 12 residues. Germline V gene lookup returns CDR1 SGHNT and CDR2 YENEEA. V was trimmed by 6 bases and J by 2 bases, leaving 7 bases between them. Here the CDR3 reads CASSPGNTEAFF. The CDR3 DNA reads TGTGCCAGCAGTCCAGGAAACACTGAAGCTTTCTTT.

The rearrangement joins TRBV18 to TRBJ2-6, with D hard to call. V shed 3 bases and J shed 0 bases, with 6 bases lying between them. This CDR3 is 15 amino acids long. CDR1 KGHSH and CDR2 LQKENI come from the germline V gene. Here the CDR3 DNA reads TGTGCCAGCTCACCCGACACCTCTGGGGCCAACGTCCTGACTTTC. As protein: CASSPDTSGANVLTF. Full variable domain (missing parts from reference TRBV18 and TRBJ2-6): NAGVMQNPRHLVRRRGQEARLRCSPMKGHSHVYWYRQLPEEGLKFMVYLQKENIIDESGMPKERFSAEFPKEGPSILRIQQVVRGDSAAYFCASSPDTSGANVLTFGAGSRLTVL.

V is TRBV28 and J is TRBJ2-1; D unresolved. The germline gives CDR1 MDHEN, CDR2 SYDVKM. Trimming took 3 bases from V and 8 from J, leaving 17 bases between them. This CDR3 is built from 15 residues. The CDR3 DNA sequence: TGTGCCAGCAGTTTTGACCGGCCTGACGTCGATGAGCAGTTCTTC. The encoded protein is CASSFDRPDVDEQFF. Filled out from reference TRBV28 and TRBJ2-1, the complete variable domain reads DVKVTQSSRYLVKRTGEKVFLECVQDMDHENMFWYRQDPGLGLRLIYFSYDVKMKEKGDIPEGYSVSREKKERFSLILESASTNQTSMYLCASSFDRPDVDEQFFGPGTRLTVL.

The chain recombines TRBV14 with TRBJ2-7; D is uncertain. Germline CDR1 and CDR2: SGHDN and FVKESK. The V gene lost 0 bases and the J gene lost 12 bases, with 12 bases spanning the gap. There are 12 residues in the CDR3. The CDR3 sequence is CASSQEGTRRYF. The DNA for the CDR3 is TGTGCCAGCAGCCAAGAAGGCACGAGAAGGTACTTC.

In DNA form, the CDR3 reads TGTGCCAGCAGCCAAGTGGACGGGAGGGGGTCAAACATTCAGTACTTC. It codes for CASSQVDGRGSNIQYF. The V call is TRBV3-1 (or the pseudogene TRBV3-2), the J call TRBJ2-4; the match to TRBD2 covers 8 bases. Per the germline V gene, CDR1 is LGHDT and CDR2 is YNNKEL (reference sequence). The CDR3 contains 16 residues. J was trimmed by 6 bases and V by 1 base; bases with no gene match: 8.

This chain links TRBV9 with TRBJ1-4, with D perhaps matching TRBD1 (5 bases). Germline V gene lookup returns CDR1 SGDLS and CDR2 YYNGEE. V was pared by 6 bases and J by 8 bases, with 23 bases between. The CDR3 loop spans 16 amino acids. The CDR3 region is CASNPGQGAGEEKLFF. As DNA, the CDR3 is TGTGCCAGCAACCCAGGGCAAGGGGCTGGGGAAGAAAAACTGTTTTTT.

This chain uses TRBV27 with TRBJ2-7, with 7 bases aligning to TRBD1. Germline CDR1 reads MNHEY; CDR2 reads SMNVEV (reference sequence). The CDR3 totals 16 residues. The V gene end was trimmed by 8 bases and the J gene end by 2 bases; junction bases not matched to a gene: 15. As DNA, the CDR3 is TGTGCCAGCTATCCGCGAGGTTCTGACAGGGCCTACGAGCAGTACTTC. Amino acids: CASYPRGSDRAYEQYF.

The rearrangement links TRBV12-3 or TRBV12-4 to TRBJ1-1; maybe TRBD1 (5 bases). The V and J ends lost 8 bases and 0 bases respectively, with 10 bases between them. The CDR3 length is 13 residues. The CDR3 loop is CASWGGLNTEAFF. In DNA, the CDR3 is TGTGCCAGCTGGGGGGGATTGAACACTGAAGCTTTCTTT.

This clone was seen a few times. Other DNA sequences within the sample encode an identical CDR3. This sequence joins TRBV5-1 and TRBJ2-1; 7 positions agree with TRBD2. The CDR3 runs to 15 residues. From germline, CDR1 is SGHRS and CDR2 YFSETQ. V gave up 2 bases and J gave up 4 bases; unmatched junction bases: 6. Here the CDR3 reads CASSLGWGGYNEQFF. CDR3 nucleotides: TGCGCCAGCAGCTTAGGTTGGGGGGGTTACAATGAGCAGTTCTTC. The variable domain in full, completed from reference TRBV5-1 and TRBJ2-1, reads KAGVTQTPRYLIKTRGQQVTLSCSPISGHRSVSWYQQTPGQGLQFLFEYFSETQRNKGNFPGRFSGRQFSNSRSEMNVSTLELGDSALYLCASSLGWGGYNEQFFGPGTRLTVL.